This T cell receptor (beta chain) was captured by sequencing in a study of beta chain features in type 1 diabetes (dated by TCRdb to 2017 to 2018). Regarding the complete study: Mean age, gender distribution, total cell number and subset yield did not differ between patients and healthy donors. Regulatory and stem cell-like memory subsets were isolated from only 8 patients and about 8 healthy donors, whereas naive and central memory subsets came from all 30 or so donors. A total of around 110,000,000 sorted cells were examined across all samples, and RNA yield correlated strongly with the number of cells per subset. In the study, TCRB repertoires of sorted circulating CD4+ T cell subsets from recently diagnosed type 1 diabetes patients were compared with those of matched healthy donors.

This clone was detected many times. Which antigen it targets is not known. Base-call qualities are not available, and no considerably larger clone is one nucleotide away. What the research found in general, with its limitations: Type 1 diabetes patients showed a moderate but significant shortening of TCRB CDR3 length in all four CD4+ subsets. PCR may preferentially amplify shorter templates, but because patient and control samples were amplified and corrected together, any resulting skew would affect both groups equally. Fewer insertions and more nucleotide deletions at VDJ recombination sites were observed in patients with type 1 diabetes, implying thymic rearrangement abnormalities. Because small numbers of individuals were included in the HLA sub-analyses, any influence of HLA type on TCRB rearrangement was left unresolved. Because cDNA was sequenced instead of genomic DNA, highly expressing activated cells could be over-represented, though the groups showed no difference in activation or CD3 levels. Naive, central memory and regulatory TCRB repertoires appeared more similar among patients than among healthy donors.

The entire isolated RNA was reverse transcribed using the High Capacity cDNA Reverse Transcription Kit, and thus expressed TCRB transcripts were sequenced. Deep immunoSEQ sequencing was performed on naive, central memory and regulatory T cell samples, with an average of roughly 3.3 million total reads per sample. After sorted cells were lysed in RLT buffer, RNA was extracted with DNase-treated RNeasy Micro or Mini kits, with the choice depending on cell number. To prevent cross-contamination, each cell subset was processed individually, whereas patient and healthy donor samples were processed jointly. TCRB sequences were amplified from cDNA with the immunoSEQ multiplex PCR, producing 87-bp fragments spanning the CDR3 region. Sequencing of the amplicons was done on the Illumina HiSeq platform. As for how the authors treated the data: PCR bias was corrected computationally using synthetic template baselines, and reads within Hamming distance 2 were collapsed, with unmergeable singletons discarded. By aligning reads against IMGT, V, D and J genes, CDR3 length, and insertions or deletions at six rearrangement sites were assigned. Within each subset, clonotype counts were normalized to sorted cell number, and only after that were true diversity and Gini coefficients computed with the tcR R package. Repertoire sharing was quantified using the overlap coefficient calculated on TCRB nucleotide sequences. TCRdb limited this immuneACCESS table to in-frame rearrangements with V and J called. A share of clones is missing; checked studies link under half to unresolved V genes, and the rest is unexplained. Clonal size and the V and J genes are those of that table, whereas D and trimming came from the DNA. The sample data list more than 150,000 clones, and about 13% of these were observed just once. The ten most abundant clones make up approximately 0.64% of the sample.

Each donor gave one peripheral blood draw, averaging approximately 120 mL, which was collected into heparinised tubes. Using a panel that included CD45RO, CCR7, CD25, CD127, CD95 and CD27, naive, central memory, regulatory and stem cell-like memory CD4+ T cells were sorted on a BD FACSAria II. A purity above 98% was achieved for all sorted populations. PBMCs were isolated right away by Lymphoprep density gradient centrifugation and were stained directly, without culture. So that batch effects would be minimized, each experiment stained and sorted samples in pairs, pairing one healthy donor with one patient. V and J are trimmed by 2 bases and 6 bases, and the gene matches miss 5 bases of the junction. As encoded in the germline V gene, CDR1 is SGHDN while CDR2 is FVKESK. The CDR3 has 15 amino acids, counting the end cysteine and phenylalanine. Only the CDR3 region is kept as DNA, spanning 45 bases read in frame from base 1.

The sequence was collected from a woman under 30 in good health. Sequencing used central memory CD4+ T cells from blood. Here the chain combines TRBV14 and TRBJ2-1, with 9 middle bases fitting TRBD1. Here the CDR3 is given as CASSQRDRVFNEQFF. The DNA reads TGTGCCAGCAGCCAAAGGGACAGGGTTTTCAATGAGCAGTTCTTC.